This T cell receptor beta chain is drawn from a study of blood T cell repertoires in COVID-19. About the research overall: The United States, Italy and Spain were the sources of the acute and convalescent COVID-19 samples.

CDR1 is MNHEY, CDR2 SVGAGI, per germline. The J segment lost 10 bases and the V segment lost 5 bases, leaving 5 bases of the junction unmatched. CDR3 length: 14 residues. This clone was picked up a small number of times. Here immunoSEQ multiplex PCR was the method, and the copy in TCRdb shows in-frame clones only, minus some. The table includes around 200,000 clones, 70% to 90% detected once. Sequencing was done on a sample of peripheral blood. The rearrangement joins TRBV6-5 to TRBJ1-6, with 10 positions matching TRBD1. The clonotype was recovered from a human donor with active or convalescent COVID-19. The donor label of this sample is uncertain. This CDR3 reads CASSNWDRGSPLHF. CDR3 DNA: TGTGCCAGCAGTAACTGGGACAGGGGATCACCCCTCCACTTT.